These 24 T cell receptor beta chains share one sample of origin, sequenced in a study of T cell clonality in common variable immunodeficiency. Study-level points and caveats: Reportedly, TCR beta sequences from common variable immunodeficiency showed fewer deletions and N-nucleotide insertions.

Their cognate antigens are unknown. Profiling relied on immunoSEQ multiplex PCR, and the TCRdb table lists in-frame clones only, not all of them. This sample comprises around 24,000 clones, none seen once only. Sequenced material: peripheral blood mononuclear cells. All receptors come from a human donor with common variable immunodeficiency.

This clone was detected ten times or more. The DNA ends 3 residues before the CDR3 does, and the rest of the CDR3 is filled in from the germline J gene. V gene TRBV19 combines with J gene TRBJ2-1; maybe TRBD2 (6 bases). Germline V CDR1 and CDR2: LNHDA, SQIVND (reference sequence). There are 17 residues in the CDR3. V was pared by 1 base and J by 8 bases, with 21 bases between. The part of the CDR3 DNA that was read is TGTGCCAGTAGTATAGGGCGGGGTCAGTCTTTTGAATATGAG. Protein product: CASSIGRGQSFEYE. The complete CDR3 reads CASSIGRGQSFEYEQFF.

This clone was observed a handful of times. The read is 3 residues too short to cover the CDR3 end, so that end is filled in from the germline J gene. The rearrangement joins TRBV7-9 to TRBJ2-7; no clear D gene. The CDR3 sequence is 13 residues long. Germline CDR1 is SEHNR and CDR2 is FQNEAQ (reference sequence). V was cut by 5 bases and J by 2 bases, with 10 bases left in between. Here the CDR3 reads CASSQIRAYEQYF. Partial CDR3 DNA: TGTGCCAGCAGCCAAATAAGGGCCTACGAG. Supplemented by reference TRBV7-9 and TRBJ2-7, the full variable domain reads DTGVSQNPRHKITKRGQNVTFRCDPISEHNRLYWYRQTLGQGPEFLTYFQNEAQLEKSRLLSDRFSAERPKGSFSTLEIQRTEQGDSAMYLCASSQIRAYEQYFGPGTRLTVT.

This clone has a count of ten or more. The read comes to an end 3 residues before the CDR3 does, leaving the germline J gene to fill in the end. The genes are TRBV20-1 and TRBJ2-3, with no clear D. The germline V gene encodes CDR1 DFQATT and CDR2 SNEGSKA (reference sequence). The CDR3 is 12 amino acids. The CDR3: CSAKRSSVTQYF. The sequenced part of the CDR3 DNA is TGCAGTGCCAAAAGGTCCTCCGTAACG.

This clone was counted ten times or more. Read coverage stops 3 residues before the CDR3 terminus; the germline J gene supplies the remainder. The rearrangement uses TRBV5-1 and TRBJ1-2, with unresolved D. Trimming pared 0 bases from V and 1 base from J, leaving 7 bases between. Germline V gene data show CDR1 as SGHRS and CDR2 as YFSETQ. The CDR3 is 14 amino acids. The CDR3 DNA, read in part, is TGCGCCAGCAGCTTGGTCAACGGTAACTATGGC. Its translation: CASSLVNGNYG. The full CDR3 protein is CASSLVNGNYGYTF.

About this clone: The read ends 3 residues before the CDR3 terminus; that terminus is restored from the germline J gene. The chain links TRBV7-9 to TRBJ2-3, with no clear D. Germline assignment: CDR1 SEHNR and CDR2 FQNEAQ (reference sequence). The ends were cut back, 5 bases at V and 5 bases at J, with 8 bases in the middle. The CDR3 covers 12 residues. CDR3 bases read: TGTGCCAGCAGCCTATCCGGAGATACG. As protein: CASSLSGDT. In full, the CDR3 reads CASSLSGDTQYF.

This clone showed up many times. The read gets to within 3 residues of the CDR3 end, and the germline J gene fills in the rest. This chain connects TRBV20-1 to TRBJ2-3; 10 positions agree with TRBD2. The CDR3 contains 14 residues. Trimming removed 5 bases from V and 7 bases from J; junction bases left unmatched: 9. Germline CDR1 DFQATT, CDR2 SNEGSKA (reference sequence). The sequenced CDR3 bases are TGCAGTGCTTCCCTAGCGGGAGTCGTGAATACG. It codes for CSASLAGVVNT. The CDR3 in full is CSASLAGVVNTQYF.

There are a few counts of this clone. The CDR3 is cut off 3 residues early in the read; its end comes from the germline J gene. The chain employs TRBV19 and TRBJ2-6, with D perhaps TRBD2 (5 bases). Trimming removed 5 bases from V and 0 bases from J, with 8 bases in between. There are 15 residues in the CDR3. Germline CDR1 reads LNHDA; CDR2 reads SQIVND (reference sequence). The CDR3: CASSRTDSGANVLTF. The part of the CDR3 DNA that was read is TGTGCCAGTAGTCGGACTGACTCTGGGGCCAACGTC.

For this clone: The sequence runs out 3 residues before the end of the CDR3; the remainder is reconstructed from the germline J gene. This rearrangement joins TRBV2 to TRBJ2-7, with D unclear. The germline V gene has CDR1 SNHLY and CDR2 FYNNEI. This CDR3 region has 14 residues. V was pared by 7 bases and J by 0 bases, with 13 bases between. The sequenced part of the CDR3 DNA is TGTGCCAGCATGCCAGTTCTGAGCTCCTACGAG. Translating it yields CASMPVLSSYE. The whole CDR3 sequence reads CASMPVLSSYEQYF.

This clone was observed a few times. With the read ending 3 residues before the CDR3 end, the germline J gene is used to fill in that end. The chain combines TRBV7-9 with TRBJ2-2; D is uncertain. The CDR3 length is 12 residues. Per the germline V gene, CDR1 is SEHNR and CDR2 is FQNEAQ (reference sequence). The ends were cut back, 1 base at V and 7 bases at J, with 4 bases in the middle. CDR3 sequence: CASSLEGGELFF. The CDR3 DNA, read in part, is TGTGCCAGCAGCTTAGAAGGCGGGGAG.

Concerning this clone: The CDR3 end falls 3 residues outside the read, so it is completed with the germline J gene. The chain employs TRBV6-2 or TRBV6-3 and TRBJ2-7, with D tentatively TRBD1 (5 bases). The CDR3 has 13 residues. CDR1 MNHEY and CDR2 SVGEGT come from the germline V gene. Trimming pared 7 bases from V and 4 bases from J, leaving 14 bases between. CDR3 DNA, as far as it was read: TGTGCCAGCATGCGGACACGATTATACGAG. This encodes CASMRTRLYE. The full CDR3 protein is CASMRTRLYEQYF.

This clone was observed many times. The read falls 3 residues short of the CDR3 end, and the missing part is taken from the germline J gene. The genes are TRBV20-1 and TRBJ2-2; 12 bases agree with TRBD2. Germline V gene lookup returns CDR1 DFQATT and CDR2 SNEGSKA (reference sequence). The trim removed 8 bases at V and 3 bases at J, leaving 10 bases unmatched. This CDR3 comprises 16 residues. The CDR3 sequence is CSFQLAGGSDTGELFF. The sequenced part of the CDR3 DNA is TGCAGTTTCCAACTAGCGGGAGGTTCTGACACCGGGGAG.

This clone was seen repeatedly, ten times or more. The read terminates 3 residues before the CDR3 end, so the remaining end is supplied by the germline J gene. This rearrangement joins TRBV7-9 to TRBJ1-5; 9 positions match TRBD1. This CDR3 is built from 15 residues. The V gene end was trimmed by 4 bases and the J gene end by 4 bases; junction bases not matched to a gene: 5. Looked up from germline, CDR1 is SEHNR and CDR2 is FQNEAQ (reference sequence). The CDR3 loop is CASSSTGTGNQPQHF. Partial CDR3 DNA: TGTGCCAGCAGCTCAACCGGGACAGGGAATCAGCCC.

In this sample, this clone is medium-sized. The read terminates 3 residues before the CDR3 end, so the remaining end is supplied by the germline J gene. V is TRBV20-1 and J is TRBJ1-2; TRBD1 matches at 8 bases. The CDR3 has 12 amino acids. CDR1 and CDR2 (germline): DFQATT, SNEGSKA (reference sequence). The sequenced part of the CDR3 DNA is TGCAGTGCTTTCCCGCAGGGGGCCAGC. This translates into CSAFPQGAS. The whole CDR3 reads CSAFPQGASYTF.

Only a few counts were recorded for this clone. The read halts 3 residues ahead of the CDR3 end, with the missing end drawn from the germline J gene. The chain uses TRBV18 and TRBJ1-5; D may be TRBD1 (5 bases). This CDR3 is built from 16 residues. Germline CDR1 and CDR2: KGHSH and LQKENI. The V end lost 1 base, the J end lost 7 bases, and 17 bases lay between the germline ends. This chain's CDR3 is CASSPLPIQGSQPQHF. The sequenced part of the CDR3 DNA is TGTGCCAGCTCACCACTTCCTATTCAGGGCAGCCAGCCC.

A remark on this clone: With the read ending 3 residues before the CDR3 end, the germline J gene is used to fill in that end. The chain carries TRBV7-6 and TRBJ1-6; D remains unclear. V gave up 1 base and J gave up 6 bases, with 7 bases separating them. CDR1 and CDR2 (germline): SGHVS, FNYEAQ. The CDR3 contains 14 residues. The CDR3 loop is CASSLEGFNSPLHF. CDR3 DNA (partial): TGTGCCAGCAGCTTAGAAGGTTTTAATTCACCC.

As regards this clone: Read data end 3 residues before the CDR3 end; the end is taken from the germline J gene. The V and J genes are TRBV7-9 and TRBJ1-5, with 8 bases identical to TRBD1. The CDR3 sequence is 14 residues long. The V segment lost 1 base and the J segment 5 bases; nucleotides outside the gene matches: 1. Germline V lookup: CDR1 SEHNR, CDR2 FQNEAQ (reference sequence). The CDR3 loop is CASSLGQGHQPQHF. CDR3 DNA (partial): TGTGCCAGCAGCTTAGGACAGGGGCATCAGCCC.

On this clone: The read terminates 3 residues before the CDR3 end, so the remaining end is supplied by the germline J gene. The V and J genes are TRBV19 and TRBJ1-5; tentative D call: TRBD1 (6 bases). Trimming stripped 3 bases from V and 4 bases from J, with 16 bases between. CDR1 and CDR2 from the germline V gene are LNHDA and SQIVND (reference sequence). This CDR3 region has 16 residues. Incomplete CDR3 DNA: TGTGCCAGTAGTATTGGGGCAGGGGATCGGAATCAGCCC. Protein: CASSIGAGDRNQP. Given in full, the CDR3 is CASSIGAGDRNQPQHF.

The covered CDR3 bases are TGTGCCAGTATGCCGCGGGAGACCTACAATGAG. Translated: CASMPRETYNE. The entire CDR3 protein is CASMPRETYNEQFF. V is TRBV19 and J is TRBJ2-1; 7 nucleotides agree with TRBD2. The read ends 3 residues before the CDR3 terminus; that terminus is restored from the germline J gene. V shed 7 bases and J 2 bases; nucleotides not matched to a gene: 5. Germline loops: CDR1 LNHDA, CDR2 SQIVND (reference sequence). The CDR3 is 14 amino acids. Looking up the rest from reference TRBV19 and TRBJ2-1 gives the full variable domain: DGGITQSPKYLFRKEGQNVTLSCEQNLNHDAMYWYRQDPGQGLRLIYYSQIVNDFQKGDIAEGYSVSREKKESFPLTVTSAQKNPTAFYLCASMPRETYNEQFFGPGTRLTVL.

This clone occurred a few times. The CDR3 is cut off 3 residues early in the read; its end comes from the germline J gene. The chain uses TRBV7-8 and TRBJ2-1, with D hard to call. Trimming left V 5 bases short and J 0 bases short, with 2 bases between. Germline CDR1 and CDR2: SGHVS and FQNEAQ. The length of the CDR3 is 12 residues. The CDR3 region is CASSLSYNEQFF. Partial CDR3 DNA: TGTGCCAGCAGCCTCTCCTACAATGAG.

By sample fraction, this clone is medium-sized. This chain's CDR3 is CASSKYGQGSGTDTQYF. Partial CDR3 DNA: TGTGCCAGCAGTAAATATGGCCAGGGGTCGGGCACAGATACG. This chain joins TRBV7-3 and TRBJ2-3, with a weak D call TRBD1 (6 bases). The read falls 3 residues short of the CDR3 end, and the missing part is taken from the germline J gene. CDR1 SGHTA and CDR2 FQGTGA come from the germline V gene. V dropped 6 bases and J dropped 1 base, with 20 bases sitting between them. The CDR3 extends over 17 amino acids.

This clone was picked up many times. Sequencing ends 3 residues short of the CDR3 end; the germline J gene provides the rest. J is TRBJ1-2 and V is TRBV5-4; D is possibly TRBD1 (6 bases). This CDR3 contains 14 residues. Germline loops: CDR1 SGHNT, CDR2 YYREEE (reference sequence). The germline V and J ends were trimmed by 2 bases and 3 bases, with 11 bases remaining between them. The sequenced CDR3 bases are TGTGCCAGCAGCTTAGACAGGAGAGACTATGGC. Its protein product is CASSLDRRDYG. The CDR3 in full is CASSLDRRDYGYTF.

Ten or more counts support this clone. Read coverage stops 3 residues before the CDR3 terminus; the germline J gene supplies the remainder. The chain uses TRBV9 and TRBJ1-1; D uncertain. V was shortened by 1 base and J by 3 bases, with 7 bases between the two germline ends. Germline-derived CDR1 and CDR2 are SGDLS and YYNGEE. The CDR3 length is 13 residues. This CDR3 is CASSVQRDTEAFF. The part of the CDR3 DNA that was read is TGTGCCAGCAGCGTACAGCGGGACACTGAA.

In its sample, this clone was seen many times. From the germline J gene comes the end of the CDR3, since the read stops 3 residues before it. The rearrangement links TRBV20-1 to TRBJ2-3; 7 nucleotides match TRBD2. This CDR3 comprises 13 residues. The trim removed 3 bases at V and 1 base at J, leaving 1 base unmatched. Germline V lookup: CDR1 DFQATT, CDR2 SNEGSKA (reference sequence). The DNA read from the CDR3 is TGCAGTGCTAGGCTAGCGGGCACAGATACG. Protein sequence: CSARLAGTDT. In full, the CDR3 is CSARLAGTDTQYF.

This clone showed up just a few times. The CDR3 end lies 3 residues beyond the end of the read and is filled in from the germline J gene. The chain links TRBV30 to TRBJ1-1; D ambiguous. CDR3 length: 13 amino acids. The germline V gene encodes CDR1 GTSNPN and CDR2 SVGIG (reference sequence). Trimming stripped 3 bases from V and 4 bases from J, with 12 bases between. The CDR3 spells CAWRLPAGTEAFF. The sequenced part of the CDR3 DNA is TGTGCCTGGAGATTACCCGCGGGCACTGAA.